This T cell receptor (beta chain) was recovered during a study of spatial heterogeneity in lung cancer. The V gene's germline CDR1 is LGHDT and CDR2 YNNKEL (reference sequence). This CDR3 is 13 amino acids long. V shed 0 bases and J shed 2 bases, with 3 bases lying between them. In the library, each TCR cDNA molecule bore its own unique molecular identifier. TCRdb re-called the 5' RACE reads with MiXCR, one entry per CDR3 protein. The sample has some 40,000 distinct CDR3 sequences, around 3.3% seen once; the top ten hold around 36%. At least ten counts were recorded for this clonotype. As for time point: sample taken at primary tumor resection.

Material: normal lung tissue next to the tumor, obtained at surgery. The genes are TRBV3-1 and TRBJ2-3; D unresolved. This receptor was identified in a male donor with early-stage non-small cell lung cancer. The CDR3 reads CASSQDYTDTQYF. As DNA, the CDR3 is TGTGCCAGCAGCCAAGACTACACAGATACGCAGTATTTT.